Sequencing of this T cell receptor beta chain was carried out in a study of cytomegalovirus exposure and HLA in healthy donors (dated by TCRdb to the late 2010s). Context from the whole study: According to an earlier analysis of around 600 of the donors, 150 million to 200 million T cells yielded over 90 million unique TCR beta sequences and 276 Gb of sequence data. An early release covering roughly 640 HLA-typed donors comprised roughly 300 gigabases of sequencing data and roughly 86 million unique TCR sequences. Of the 398 genotyped donors, approximately 80% fell in the genetic ancestry cluster associated with self-reported Caucasian donors. The study aimed to test whether cataloging public T cell receptors could reveal signatures of past pathogen exposure. The study used immunosequencing to profile the T cell repertoires of more than 650 subjects and linked those repertoires to cytomegalovirus serostatus. A separate validation cohort of 100 to 150 different subjects was used in addition to the roughly 720-subject first cohort. To predict cytomegalovirus infection status, the study brought together high-throughput TCR immunosequencing, statistical association of individual TCRs with disease status, and machine learning. A later analysis re-analyzed previously published TCR beta repertoires from roughly 630 donors and added high-resolution HLA genotyping to study TCR occurrence patterns. Rather than using new phenotypic data, the later analysis identified candidate immune exposures from TCR beta sequences and from how often those sequences occurred across donors. An earlier analysis of approximately 640 of the donors applied high-throughput TCR beta sequencing to assess whether each TCR beta V gene segment acted as functional or pseudogenic. Alongside the repertoire data, information on donor age, sex, ethnicity and CMV serostatus was compiled. Genome-wide SNP genotypes for about three fifths of the roughly 700 donors were used in a later genetic analysis, which treated that subset as a discovery cohort. Every discovery cohort repertoire had been produced on one sequencing platform. HLA typing included class I and class II loci at four-digit resolution. The number of typed donors differed by locus: about 620-640 for A, B, C, DRB1 and DQB1; approximately 530 for DQA1; 606 for DPA1; and about 450 for DPB1. Four to six DR-DQ haplotypes were handled as single units for association and clustering because linkage in the cohort was strong. Among 300 to 500 genotyped donors of the cohort, an average of roughly 230,000 unique TCR beta nucleotide sequences was sequenced per donor, of which about 18% were non-productive. Results and caveats for the whole study, not just this receptor: In a later analysis, HLA-associated TCR beta chains were found to be more clonally expanded and to have lower generation probabilities than equally common non-associated chains. The classifier was reported to diagnose cytomegalovirus status with high specificity and sensitivity in both the original and validation cohorts. The only immune exposure information available for the cohort was CMV serostatus. The authors suggested that the approach could potentially be generalized to other disease states and immunological phenotypes. A few of the identified cytomegalovirus-associated TCR beta chains were confirmed in vitro to be specific for cytomegalovirus antigens. The sequencing pipeline was judged likely to have produced a cluster of highly shared sequence variants as a technical artifact. Linkage disequilibrium might explain the correlated functional status among segregating V segments, but an unknown experimental factor could not be excluded. In a later analysis, TCR association rates were found to vary across HLA loci, with the most associated TCRs seen for DRB1 alleles and the fewest for HLA-C alleles. Across donors, most TCR sequences were observed very rarely, whereas some public TCRs were present in many individuals. A further reported finding was that TCR beta sequences accurately predicted the HLA-A and HLA-B alleles for most subjects in the first cohort. In a later analysis, about 17,000 TCR beta sequences were associated with specific HLA alleles at a false discovery rate of 0.05. An association between a missense DCLRE1C variant and V-gene and J-gene trimming of TCR beta chains was found in a later genetic analysis and replicated in an independent cohort. According to a later analysis, parvovirus B19, influenza, CMV and Epstein-Barr virus appeared linked to several top co-occurrence clusters. Because the 87-base-pair reads could not distinguish some IMGT-functional V segments, including TRBV6-2 and TRBV6-3, those segments were excluded. When HLA alleles, especially DR and DQ, strongly co-occurred, attributing TCR associations to individual alleles was difficult. A later analysis found that most CMV-associated TCR beta chains appeared HLA-restricted, with HLA associations seemingly driven largely by CMV exposure. A total of 150 to 200 TCR beta chains were listed by the study as associated with cytomegalovirus. In this cohort, only TCR beta chains were sequenced, and detectable features were limited by the absence of alpha or paired-chain data. About 17 rarely observed V segments, including chromosome 9 orphons, were excluded from the earlier analysis of approximately 500 of the donors because counts were too low. Broadly in line with IMGT annotations, most TCR beta V segments showed up in productive rearrangements about 87% or about 30% of the time in an earlier analysis of several hundred of the donors. HLA typing was unavailable for some donors at each locus, so association tests used only the typed subset. According to a later genetic analysis, donors in an Asian-associated ancestry cluster had fewer N-insertions in productive TCRs than the approximately 670-donor mean. The presence/absence analyses assumed that sequencing depth was roughly uniform across donors, and that assumption may not be true.

In regard to this clone: The clone's antigen remains unknown. The input lacks base qualities; no much larger clone sits a single base away.

In total, approximately 610 healthy bone marrow donors made up the cohort. Cohort members were all nominally healthy when sampled, although unrecorded immune exposures were likely present. The donor tested CMV seropositive, placing the donor among the 290 or so seropositive members of the cohort. Each donor provided a peripheral blood sample, and peripheral blood mononuclear cells were used for TCR beta sequencing. Genomic DNA extraction from the blood cell samples was performed with the Qiagen DNeasy Blood Extraction Kit. The library was generated by the immunoSEQ multiplex PCR assay. The multiplex PCR relied on a mix of 60 forward primers for TCR Vbeta segments and 13 reverse primers for TCR Jbeta segments. A multiplex PCR assay on genomic DNA amplified the CDR3 region of rearranged TCR beta genes. Amplified TCR beta libraries were sequenced as 87-base-pair reads on the Illumina HiSeq System. The source study handled its data this way. A later analysis tallied around 87 million unique TCR beta chains across the 666 repertoires, and some 10 million of those chains were shared by two or more donors. Raw reads were error-corrected and collapsed into unique sequences with a nearest-neighbor algorithm that merged closely related sequences to remove PCR and sequencing errors. CDR3 sequences were aligned to IMGT reference sequences to assign V, D and J gene segments. For a sequence to be retained, a match of at least six nucleotides was required to both a V gene segment and a J gene segment. Rearrangements were classified as productive when the CDR3 lacked stop codons and remained in frame with V and J, and all other rearrangements were classified as non-productive. CDR3 was defined according to IMGT convention as the region running from the second conserved V-encoded cysteine to the conserved J-encoded phenylalanine. Sequences without an unambiguous match to a single V gene segment were excluded from the earlier analysis of about 630 of the donors. An earlier analysis of a few hundred of the donors called V segments functional above 56.7% productive rearrangements and segregating when the between-donor standard deviation exceeded 5%. A statistical classification framework was developed to diagnose cytomegalovirus status using the catalog of TCR beta chain sequences. In a later analysis, V and J genes were assigned by comparing TCR nucleotide sequences against IMGT/GENE-DB human TR gene sequences. Using the TCRdist pipeline, a later analysis assigned CDR3 sequences along with most-parsimonious VDJ recombination scenarios. In a later analysis, each TCR beta chain was defined by its CDR3 amino acid sequence together with its V-gene family, and reads lacking a unique V-gene family were excluded. In a later analysis, some 600 highly shared, low-generation-probability nucleotide sequences were removed to address suspected cross-contamination and a sequencing artifact. For each public chain, a later analysis derived a clonal expansion index from normalized ranks of inferred template counts within each repertoire. In a later analysis, generation probabilities were computed using a VDJ recombination model fitted to out-of-frame rearrangements, and the results were checked against IGoR. A later analysis scored TCR-TCR, TCR-HLA and TCR-CMV co-occurrence with hypergeometric tests, applying a repertoire-size bias correction to TCR pairs. To estimate false discovery rates, a later analysis permuted the HLA or CMV assignments 20 times. In a later analysis, co-occurring TCRs were grouped using DBSCAN, and TCRdist sequence similarity was added for clustering within HLA-allele-positive subsets. Co-occurrence clustering excluded repertoires with fewer than 30,000 or more than 120,000 public chains, plus five with anomalous nucleotide sharing. The clones in this table, taken by TCRdb from immuneACCESS, are in-frame only. Not every clone is retained; where verified, under half of the shortfall comes from an unresolved V gene, and the cause of the rest is unknown. The V and J calls and the clone size are those of that table, but D and trimming were determined from the DNA. The sample data list approximately 160,000 clones, and roughly 70% of these were observed just once. The ten largest clones take up approximately 3.1% of the sample.

There are 15 amino acids in the CDR3, from cysteine to phenylalanine inclusive. Just CDR3 DNA is preserved here, 45 bases in frame from base 1. V loses 4 bases, J loses 1 base, and the germline ends lie 10 bases apart. The germline V gene sets CDR1 to SNHLY and CDR2 to FYNNEI. Input material: PBMCs. This TCR derives from a woman aged 45-60 years in good health and CMV-seropositive. The V and J segments used are TRBV2 and TRBJ2-2, with TRBD1 perhaps the D gene, on 6 matching bases. In nucleotides, the sequence is TGTGCCAGCAGTGGGGGGACATTGAACACCGGGGAGCTGTTTTTT. Its translation is CASSGGTLNTGELFF.